The 2 T cell receptor beta chains below all came from one sample that was sequenced in a study of T-cell memory formation after mild COVID-19. TCRdb fed the 5' RACE reads into MiXCR, producing one record per CDR3 protein. The sample lists about 360,000 distinct CDR3 sequences; 14% were seen once. Material for sequencing was PBMCs or a T cell subset sorted from them (not recorded which). All receptors come from a man between 18 and 29 years old who had mild COVID-19 (a few samples of this study predate the infection). Cell type and time point are not known.

The chain carries TRBV30 and TRBJ2-3; D is unresolved. CDR1 GTSNPN and CDR2 SVGIG come from the germline V gene (reference sequence). The V end lost 7 bases, the J end lost 1 base, and 12 bases lay between the germline ends. The CDR3 sequence is 13 residues long. CDR3 loop: CALGKGGTDTQYF. In DNA, the CDR3 is TGTGCCTTAGGGAAGGGCGGCACAGATACGCAGTATTTT.

The gene calls are TRBV2 and TRBJ1-2, with 8 bases matching TRBD1. Germline V CDR1 and CDR2: SNHLY, FYNNEI. V shed 6 bases, J shed 4 bases, and the junction held 7 bases outside the gene matches. This CDR3 is 14 amino acids long. The CDR3 is CASSNRDRLYGYTF. CDR3 DNA: TGTGCCAGCAGCAATAGGGACAGGCTCTATGGCTACACCTTC.